This is a list of T cell receptor beta chains from one sample in a study of cytomegalovirus exposure and HLA in healthy donors. The method was immunoSEQ multiplex PCR; TCRdb's version includes in-frame clones alone and lacks a portion of them. The profile covers 200,000 to 250,000 clones, with approximately 80% appearing a single time and around 15% taken by the ten largest. Sequenced: PBMCs. The receptors here all came from a woman in her twenties or thirties in good health and CMV-seropositive. Each CDR3 is given with its conserved first and last residue. D genes are given only for firm matches. The listing skips clone size in some rows; elsewhere it reads once, few, many or a size class.

CDR3,DNA,J,V,D,size
CASSLTNFQPQHF,TGTGCCAGCAGTTTGACGAATTTCCAGCCCCAGCATTTT,TRBJ1-5,TRBV28,NA,NA
CASSYAGEREKLFF,TGTGCCAGCAGTTATGCGGGGGAGAGGGAAAAACTGTTTTTT,TRBJ1-4,TRBV6-6,NA,NA
CASSLGVNTEAFF,TGTGCCAGCAGCTTGGGGGTGAACACTGAAGCTTTCTTT,TRBJ1-1,TRBV5-4,NA,NA
CASSSGTGNYGYTF,TGTGCCAGCAGTTCTGGGACAGGGAACTATGGCTACACCTTC,TRBJ1-2,TRBV27,TRBD1,NA
CAISLDSAEAFF,TGTGCCATCAGTTTGGACAGCGCTGAAGCTTTCTTT,TRBJ1-1,TRBV10-3,NA,once
CAWKGQGNSNQPQHF,TGTGCCTGGAAAGGACAGGGAAATAGCAATCAGCCCCAGCATTTT,TRBJ1-5,TRBV30,TRBD1,once
CASSQATGVSYGYTF,TGTGCCAGCAGCCAAGCTACAGGGGTCTCCTATGGCTACACCTTC,TRBJ1-2,TRBV14,TRBD1,NA
CASSPRAGEGDEEQFF,TGTGCCAGCAGCCCGAGAGCGGGAGAAGGGGATGAGGAGCAGTTCTTC,TRBJ2-1,TRBV7-2,TRBD2,NA
CASSLSGSGEQYF,TGTGCCAGCAGCTTATCAGGCTCCGGCGAGCAGTACTTC,TRBJ2-7,TRBV7-8,NA,NA
CASSQSRGQPQHF,TGTGCCAGCAGCCAATCGAGAGGGCAGCCCCAGCATTTT,TRBJ1-5,TRBV16,NA,few
CAISTGEDGANVLTF,TGTGCCATCAGTACAGGGGAGGATGGGGCCAACGTCCTGACTTTC,TRBJ2-6,TRBV10-3,NA,NA
CASSLGTSGISYEQYF,TGTGCCAGCAGCTTAGGGACTAGCGGCATCTCCTACGAGCAGTACTTC,TRBJ2-7,TRBV13,TRBD2,NA
CASSQDIGDNEKLFF,TGCGCCAGCAGCCAAGATATAGGTGATAATGAAAAACTGTTTTTT,TRBJ1-4,TRBV4-3,NA,NA
CASSYSSASNQPQHF,TGTGCCAGCAGTTACTCGTCAGCTAGCAATCAGCCCCAGCATTTT,TRBJ1-5,TRBV6-5,NA,NA
CASSPLEEEHGYTF,TGTGCCAGCTCACCATTAGAAGAGGAGCATGGCTACACCTTC,TRBJ1-2,TRBV18,NA,few
CATSRVKWYEQYF,TGTGCCACCTCGAGGGTTAAATGGTACGAGCAGTACTTC,TRBJ2-7,TRBV6-5,NA,NA
CASTRLAPSTDTQYF,TGCGCCAGCACTAGACTAGCTCCTAGCACAGATACGCAGTATTTT,TRBJ2-3,TRBV10-1,TRBD2,NA
CASSQAFEGGEQFF,TGCGCCAGCAGCCAAGCCTTCGAGGGGGGTGAGCAGTTCTTC,TRBJ2-1,TRBV4-1,NA,few
CASSNERYGYTF,TGTGCCAGTAGTAATGAACGGTATGGCTACACCTTC,TRBJ1-2,TRBV19,NA,once
CASRGRAGGGEQYF,TGTGCCAGCAGGGGACGAGCGGGAGGAGGCGAGCAGTACTTC,TRBJ2-7,TRBV27,TRBD2,NA
CASSPSSGANVLTF,TGTGCCAGCAGTCCGAGCTCTGGGGCCAACGTCCTGACTTTC,TRBJ2-6,TRBV6-5,NA,NA
CASRRESTYEQYF,TGTGCCAGCAGGCGGGAGTCTACCTACGAGCAGTACTTC,TRBJ2-7,TRBV28,TRBD2,NA
CASNHHRGGTDTQYF,TGCGCCAGCAACCATCACAGGGGAGGTACAGATACGCAGTATTTT,TRBJ2-3,TRBV5-1,NA,NA
CASSEDRAGNQPQHF,TGTGCCAGCAGTGAGGACAGAGCCGGCAATCAGCCCCAGCATTTT,TRBJ1-5,TRBV28,NA,NA
CATSRDRGYNEQFF,TGTGCCACCAGCAGAGATCGGGGGTACAATGAGCAGTTCTTC,TRBJ2-1,TRBV15,NA,NA
CASSLGQGANQPQHF,TGTGCCAGCAGCTTAGGACAGGGGGCCAATCAGCCCCAGCATTTT,TRBJ1-5,TRBV11-3,TRBD1,many